These T cell receptor beta chains were read from a single sample in a study of cytomegalovirus exposure and HLA in healthy donors. Clones were read by immunoSEQ multiplex PCR, and TCRdb kept only the in-frame ones, dropping some. The profile shows approximately 110,000 clones, around 70% of them singletons. The sample consisted of PBMCs. These receptors all stem from a man aged 25 to 40 in good health and CMV-seropositive. CDR3s include the opening cysteine and the closing phenylalanine or tryptophan. The order of the fields is clone size, D gene, V gene, J gene, CDR3 DNA, CDR3 protein. D genes are given only for firm matches. Not every row has a clone size; where given, it reads once, few, many or a size class.

>NA|TRBD1|TRBV6-1|TRBJ1-1
TGTGCCAGCAGTGAATGGGCGACAGGGGACACTGAAGCTTTCTTT
CASSEWATGDTEAFF
>NA|NA|TRBV13|TRBJ1-2
TGTGCCAGCAGCTTAGCAGCCGAGGCGGGAGGGAATGGCTACACCTTC
CASSLAAEAGGNGYTF
>NA|NA|TRBV5-1|TRBJ1-1
TGCGCCAGCAGCCTAAATCCGGGTAACACTGAAGCTTTCTTT
CASSLNPGNTEAFF
>few|NA|TRBV6-1|TRBJ1-3
TGTGCCAGCAGTGAAACAGGGATCTCTGGAAACACCATATATTTT
CASSETGISGNTIYF
>NA|TRBD1|TRBV19|TRBJ2-7
TGTGCCAGTAGTATAGATCCAGCCGGGACAGGGGGCATTAGAGGGTCCTACGAGCAGTACTTC
CASSIDPAGTGGIRGSYEQYF
>NA|NA|TRBV4-1|TRBJ1-5
TGCGCCAGCAGCCCGAGACAGGGCAATCAGCCCCAGCATTTT
CASSPRQGNQPQHF
>NA|NA|TRBV6-4|TRBJ1-1
TGTGCCAGCAGTGACTCGAATAGGGGCAGCACTGAAGCTTTCTTT
CASSDSNRGSTEAFF
>NA|NA|TRBV30|TRBJ1-3
TGTGCCTGGAGTGTCGAATCAGGGCAGATCTCTGGAAACACCATATATTTT
CAWSVESGQISGNTIYF
>NA|NA|TRBV29-1|TRBJ2-5
TGCAGCGCACCGGGACTGAACCAAGAGACCCAGTACTTC
CSAPGLNQETQYF
>NA|NA|TRBV7-9|TRBJ1-2
TGTGCCAGCACCGGGGAAATACCCTTC
CASTGEIPF
>NA|NA|TRBV27|TRBJ2-7
TGTGCCAGCAGTTTCGGGAGCAGGACCTACGAGCAGTACTTC
CASSFGSRTYEQYF
>NA|TRBD1|TRBV5-1|TRBJ1-3
TGCGCCAGCAGCTTGGAAGGGGGCGACTCTGGAAACACCATATATTTT
CASSLEGGDSGNTIYF